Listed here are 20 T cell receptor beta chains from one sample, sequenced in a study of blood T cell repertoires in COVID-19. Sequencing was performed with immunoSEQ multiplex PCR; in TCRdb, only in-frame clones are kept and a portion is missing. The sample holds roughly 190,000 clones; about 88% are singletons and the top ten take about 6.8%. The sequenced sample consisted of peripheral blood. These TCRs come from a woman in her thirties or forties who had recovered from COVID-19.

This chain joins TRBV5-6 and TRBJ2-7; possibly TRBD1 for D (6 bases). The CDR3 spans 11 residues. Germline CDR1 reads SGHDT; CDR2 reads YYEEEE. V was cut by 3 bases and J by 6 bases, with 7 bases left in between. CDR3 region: CASSSGVEQYF. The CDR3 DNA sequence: TGTGCCAGCAGCTCAGGGGTCGAGCAGTACTTC.

The CDR3: CASSSRDRGYEQYF. The CDR3, as DNA: TGTGCCAGCAGCTCCCGGGACAGGGGGTACGAGCAGTACTTC. The chain uses TRBV6-5 and TRBJ2-7; 11 bases are a match to TRBD1. V lost 6 bases to trimming and J lost 4 bases; unmatched junction nucleotides: 5. This CDR3 comprises 14 residues. Germline assignment: CDR1 MNHEY and CDR2 SVGAGI.

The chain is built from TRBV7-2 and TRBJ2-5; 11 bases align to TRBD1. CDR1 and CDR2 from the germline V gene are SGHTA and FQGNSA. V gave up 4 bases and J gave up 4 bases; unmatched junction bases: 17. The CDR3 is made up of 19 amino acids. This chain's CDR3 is CASSWRTGGVSGGIETQYF. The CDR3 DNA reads TGTGCCAGCAGCTGGAGGACAGGGGGCGTATCGGGAGGTATAGAGACCCAGTACTTC.

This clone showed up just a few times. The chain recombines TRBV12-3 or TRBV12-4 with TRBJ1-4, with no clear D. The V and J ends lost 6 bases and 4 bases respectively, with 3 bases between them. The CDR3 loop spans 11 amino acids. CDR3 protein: CASSLNEKLFF. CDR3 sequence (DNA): TGTGCCAGCAGCCTTAATGAAAAACTGTTTTTT.

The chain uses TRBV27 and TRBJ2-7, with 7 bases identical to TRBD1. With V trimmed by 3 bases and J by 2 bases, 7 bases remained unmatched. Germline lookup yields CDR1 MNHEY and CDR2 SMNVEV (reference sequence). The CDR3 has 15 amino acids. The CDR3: CASSLGQLGPYEQYF. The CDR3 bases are TGTGCCAGCAGTTTGGGACAGCTCGGCCCCTACGAGCAGTACTTC.

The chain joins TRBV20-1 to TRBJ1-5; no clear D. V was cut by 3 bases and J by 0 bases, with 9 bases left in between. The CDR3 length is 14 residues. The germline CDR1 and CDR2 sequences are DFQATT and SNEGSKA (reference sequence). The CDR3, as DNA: TGCAGTGCTAGTAGCGGGTTTAGCAATCAGCCCCAGCATTTT. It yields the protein CSASSGFSNQPQHF.

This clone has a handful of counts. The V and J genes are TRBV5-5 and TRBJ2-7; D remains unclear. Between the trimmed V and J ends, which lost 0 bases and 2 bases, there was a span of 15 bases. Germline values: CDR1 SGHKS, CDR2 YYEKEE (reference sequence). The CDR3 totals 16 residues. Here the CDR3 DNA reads TGTGCCAGCAGCTTGGAGGCTACAGCCATTACCTACGAGCAGTACTTC. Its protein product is CASSLEATAITYEQYF.

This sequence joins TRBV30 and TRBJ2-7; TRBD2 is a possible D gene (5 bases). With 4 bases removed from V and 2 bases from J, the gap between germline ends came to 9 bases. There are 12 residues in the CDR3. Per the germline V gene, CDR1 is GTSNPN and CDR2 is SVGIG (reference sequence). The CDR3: CAWNRDPYEQYF. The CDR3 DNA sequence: TGTGCCTGGAATCGGGATCCCTACGAGCAGTACTTC.

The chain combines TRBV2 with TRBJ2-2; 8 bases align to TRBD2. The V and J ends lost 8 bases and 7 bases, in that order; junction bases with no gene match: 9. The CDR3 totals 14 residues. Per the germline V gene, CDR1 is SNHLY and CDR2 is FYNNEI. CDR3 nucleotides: TGTGCCAGCCGGCGGGAGGCAGTGGTCGGGGAGCTGTTTTTT. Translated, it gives CASRREAVVGELFF.

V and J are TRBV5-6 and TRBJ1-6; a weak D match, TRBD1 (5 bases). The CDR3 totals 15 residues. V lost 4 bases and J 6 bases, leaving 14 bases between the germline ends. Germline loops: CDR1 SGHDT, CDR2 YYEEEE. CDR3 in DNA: TGTGCCAGCAGCCGGGCTGTGGGGCTTAATTCACCCCTCCACTTT. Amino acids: CASSRAVGLNSPLHF.

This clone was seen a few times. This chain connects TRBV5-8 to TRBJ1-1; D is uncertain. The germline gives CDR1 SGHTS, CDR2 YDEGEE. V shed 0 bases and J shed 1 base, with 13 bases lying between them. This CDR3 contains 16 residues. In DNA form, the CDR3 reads TGTGCCAGCAGCTTGGGAATCGCAGGATCGAACACTGAAGCTTTCTTT. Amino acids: CASSLGIAGSNTEAFF.

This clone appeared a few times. CDR3 in DNA: TGTGCCAGCAGCCAAGATGGGACAGGACTACTGTACCAAGAGACCCAGTACTTC. This sequence encodes CASSQDGTGLLYQETQYF. The V and J genes are TRBV3-1 (or the pseudogene TRBV3-2) and TRBJ2-5; 8 nucleotides agree with TRBD1. Trimming took 0 bases from V and 0 from J; bases not matched to a gene: 9. Germline V gene sequence: CDR1 LGHDT, CDR2 YNNKEL (reference sequence). This CDR3 region has 18 residues.

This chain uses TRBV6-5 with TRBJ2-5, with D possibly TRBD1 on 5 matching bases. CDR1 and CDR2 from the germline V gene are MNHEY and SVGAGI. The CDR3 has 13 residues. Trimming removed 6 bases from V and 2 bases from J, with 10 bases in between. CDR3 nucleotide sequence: TGTGCCAGCAGACCGCAGGGACAAGAGACCCAGTACTTC. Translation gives CASRPQGQETQYF.

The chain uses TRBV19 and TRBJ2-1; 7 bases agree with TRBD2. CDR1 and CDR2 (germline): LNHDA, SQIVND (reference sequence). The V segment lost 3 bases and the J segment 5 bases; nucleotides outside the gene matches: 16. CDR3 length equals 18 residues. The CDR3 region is CASSMFGGGSHTNNEQFF. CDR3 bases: TGTGCCAGTAGTATGTTTGGCGGGGGTTCCCACACTAACAATGAGCAGTTCTTC.

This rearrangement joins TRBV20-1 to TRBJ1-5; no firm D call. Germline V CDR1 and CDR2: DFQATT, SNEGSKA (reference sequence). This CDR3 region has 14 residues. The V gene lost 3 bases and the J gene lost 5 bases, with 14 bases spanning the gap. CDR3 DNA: TGCAGTGCTAGTCAACAGCTCTCGGATCAGCCCCAGCATTTT. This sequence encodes CSASQQLSDQPQHF.

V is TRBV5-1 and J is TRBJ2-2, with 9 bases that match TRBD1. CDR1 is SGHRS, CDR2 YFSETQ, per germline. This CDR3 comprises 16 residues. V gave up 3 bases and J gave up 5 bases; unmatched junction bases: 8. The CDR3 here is CASSSHLDRGTGELFF. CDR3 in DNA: TGCGCCAGCAGCTCACACCTGGACAGGGGAACCGGGGAGCTGTTTTTT.

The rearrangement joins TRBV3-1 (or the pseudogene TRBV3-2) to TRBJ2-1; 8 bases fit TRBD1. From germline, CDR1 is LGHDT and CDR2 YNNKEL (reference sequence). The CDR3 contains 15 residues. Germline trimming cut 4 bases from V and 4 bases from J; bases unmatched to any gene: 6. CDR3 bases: TGTGCCAGCAGCCTCGGACAGGGCGGGTACAATGAGCAGTTCTTC. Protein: CASSLGQGGYNEQFF.

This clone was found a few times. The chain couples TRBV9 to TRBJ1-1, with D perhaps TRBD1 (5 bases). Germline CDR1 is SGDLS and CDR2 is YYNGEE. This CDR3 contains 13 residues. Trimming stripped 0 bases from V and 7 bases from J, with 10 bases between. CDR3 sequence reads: CASSVEIQDEAFF. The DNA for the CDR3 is TGTGCCAGCAGCGTAGAAATACAGGATGAAGCTTTCTTT.

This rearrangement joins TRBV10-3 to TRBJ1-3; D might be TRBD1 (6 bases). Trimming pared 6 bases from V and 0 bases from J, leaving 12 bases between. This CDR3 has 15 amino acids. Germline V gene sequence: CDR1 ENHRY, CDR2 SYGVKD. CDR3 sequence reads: CAIRGDTSSGNTIYF. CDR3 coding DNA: TGTGCCATCAGAGGGGACACGAGCTCTGGAAACACCATATATTTT.

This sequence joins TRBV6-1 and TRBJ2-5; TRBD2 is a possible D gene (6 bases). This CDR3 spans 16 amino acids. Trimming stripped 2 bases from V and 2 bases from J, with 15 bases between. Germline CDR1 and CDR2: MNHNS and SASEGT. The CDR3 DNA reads TGTGCCAGCAGTGAACTAAGCGGGCGCGGACAAGAGACCCAGTACTTC. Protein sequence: CASSELSGRGQETQYF.